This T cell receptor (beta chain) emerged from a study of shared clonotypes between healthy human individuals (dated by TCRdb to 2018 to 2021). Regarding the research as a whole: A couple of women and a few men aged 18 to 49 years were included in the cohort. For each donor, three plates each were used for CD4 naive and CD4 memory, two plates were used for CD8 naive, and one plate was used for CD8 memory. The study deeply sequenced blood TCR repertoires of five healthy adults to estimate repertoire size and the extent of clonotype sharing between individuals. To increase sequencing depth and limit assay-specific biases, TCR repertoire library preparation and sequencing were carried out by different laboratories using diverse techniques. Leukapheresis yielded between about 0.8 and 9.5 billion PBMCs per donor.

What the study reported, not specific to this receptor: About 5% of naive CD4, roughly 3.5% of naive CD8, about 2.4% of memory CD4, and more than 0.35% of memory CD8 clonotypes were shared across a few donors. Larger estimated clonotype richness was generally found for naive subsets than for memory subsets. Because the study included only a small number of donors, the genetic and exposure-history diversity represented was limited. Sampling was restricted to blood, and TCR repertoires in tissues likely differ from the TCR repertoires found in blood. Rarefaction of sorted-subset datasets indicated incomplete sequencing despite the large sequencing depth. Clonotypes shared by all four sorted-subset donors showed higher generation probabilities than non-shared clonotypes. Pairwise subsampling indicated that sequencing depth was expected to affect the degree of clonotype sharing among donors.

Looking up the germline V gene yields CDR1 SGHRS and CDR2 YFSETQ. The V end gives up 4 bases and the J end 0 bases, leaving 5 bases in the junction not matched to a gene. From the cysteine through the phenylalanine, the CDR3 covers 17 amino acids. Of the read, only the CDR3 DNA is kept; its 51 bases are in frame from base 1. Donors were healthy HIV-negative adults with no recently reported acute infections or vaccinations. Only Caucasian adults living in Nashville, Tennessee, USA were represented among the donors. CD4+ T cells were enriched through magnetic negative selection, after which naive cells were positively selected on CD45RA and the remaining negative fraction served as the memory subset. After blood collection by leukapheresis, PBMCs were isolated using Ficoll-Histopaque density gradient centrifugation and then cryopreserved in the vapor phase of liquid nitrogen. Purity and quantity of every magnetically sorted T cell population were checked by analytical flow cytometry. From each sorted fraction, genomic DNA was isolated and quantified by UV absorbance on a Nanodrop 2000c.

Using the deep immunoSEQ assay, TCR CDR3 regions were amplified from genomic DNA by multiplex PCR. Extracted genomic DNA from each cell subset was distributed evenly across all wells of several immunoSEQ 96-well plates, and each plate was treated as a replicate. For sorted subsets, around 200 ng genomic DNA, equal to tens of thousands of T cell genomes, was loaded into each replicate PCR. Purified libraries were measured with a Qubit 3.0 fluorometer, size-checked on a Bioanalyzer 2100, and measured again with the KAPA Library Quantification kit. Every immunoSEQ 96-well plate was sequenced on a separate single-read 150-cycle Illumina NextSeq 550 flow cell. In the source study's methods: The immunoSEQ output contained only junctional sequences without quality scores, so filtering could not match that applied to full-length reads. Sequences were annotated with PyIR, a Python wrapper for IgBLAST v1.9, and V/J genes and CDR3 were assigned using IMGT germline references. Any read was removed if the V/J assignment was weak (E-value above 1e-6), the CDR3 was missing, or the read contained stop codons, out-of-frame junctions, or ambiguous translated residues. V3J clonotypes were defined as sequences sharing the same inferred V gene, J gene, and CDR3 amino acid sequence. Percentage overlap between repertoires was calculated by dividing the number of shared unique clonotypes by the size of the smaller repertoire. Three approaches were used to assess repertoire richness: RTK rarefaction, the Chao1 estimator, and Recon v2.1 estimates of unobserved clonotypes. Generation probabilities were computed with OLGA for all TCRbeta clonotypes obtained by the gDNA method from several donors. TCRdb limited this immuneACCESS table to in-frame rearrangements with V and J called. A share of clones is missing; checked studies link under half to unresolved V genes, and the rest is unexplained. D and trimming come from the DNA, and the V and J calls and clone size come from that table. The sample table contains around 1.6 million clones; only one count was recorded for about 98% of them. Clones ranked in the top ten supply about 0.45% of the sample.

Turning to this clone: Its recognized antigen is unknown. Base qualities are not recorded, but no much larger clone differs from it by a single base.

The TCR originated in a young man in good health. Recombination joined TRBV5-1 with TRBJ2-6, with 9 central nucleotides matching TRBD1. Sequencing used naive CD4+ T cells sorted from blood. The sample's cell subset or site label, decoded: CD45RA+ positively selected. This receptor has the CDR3 CASSPTGQGSGANVLTF. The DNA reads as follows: TGCGCCAGCAGCCCTACGGGACAGGGCTCTGGGGCCAACGTCCTGACTTTC.